A single sample gave rise to the 28 T cell receptor beta chains below, sequenced in a study of T-cell reconstitution after alpha-beta-depleted transplantation in children. The authors prepared the TCRbeta library with unique molecular identifiers. TCRdb itself ran the PCR reads through MiXCR, one entry per CDR3 protein. The sample lists under 250,000 distinct CDR3 sequences, roughly 25% occurring once. The sequenced sample was PBMCs, mostly from graft donor cells, obtained 360 days after TCRalphabeta/CD19-depleted stem cell transplant. These receptors originate from a female patient aged 2-10 years who had a stem cell transplant for congenital amegakaryocytic thrombocytopenia, so the T cells may come from the graft donor.

The rearrangement joins TRBV27 to TRBJ2-3; no reliable D call. Germline lookup yields CDR1 MNHEY and CDR2 SMNVEV (reference sequence). The CDR3 sequence is 14 residues long. V gave up 2 bases and J gave up 0 bases, with 6 bases separating them. CDR3 bases: TGTGCCAGCAGTTTAGTACTTAGCACAGATACGCAGTATTTT. Protein sequence: CASSLVLSTDTQYF.

This clonotype was counted many times. J is TRBJ2-1 and V is TRBV29-1; weak D call: TRBD2 (6 bases). CDR1 is SQVTM, CDR2 ANQGSEA, per germline. Trimming removed 0 bases from V and 4 bases from J, with 22 bases in between. CDR3 length: 18 residues. The CDR3 is CSVEDPTRQLADYNEQFF. The DNA of the CDR3 is TGCAGCGTTGAAGACCCCACCCGTCAACTAGCAGATTACAATGAGCAGTTCTTC.

This clonotype was seen a handful of times. The chain carries TRBV12-3 or TRBV12-4 and TRBJ1-2; 8 bases align to TRBD1. Trimming removed 5 bases from V and 3 bases from J; junction bases left unmatched: 2. The CDR3 loop spans 13 amino acids. The CDR3: CASSATGDYGYTF. The CDR3 DNA is TGTGCCAGCAGTGCGACAGGGGACTATGGCTACACCTTC.

This clonotype has only a few counts. The chain employs TRBV7-8 and TRBJ2-5; D ambiguous. The germline V and J ends were trimmed by 4 bases and 5 bases, with 8 bases remaining between them. Germline CDR1 is SGHVS and CDR2 is FQNEAQ. The CDR3 loop spans 12 amino acids. The CDR3 protein is CASSYVGETQYF. The CDR3, as DNA: TGTGCCAGCAGCTATGTTGGGGAGACCCAGTACTTC.

The sample holds a few counts of this clonotype. The chain uses TRBV4-3 and TRBJ2-1; 8 bases agree with TRBD2. The CDR3 length is 18 residues. Trimming cost V 0 bases and J 7 bases; bases outside gene matches: 14. Germline loops: CDR1 LGHNA, CDR2 YSLEER. The CDR3 DNA reads as TGCGCCAGCAGCCAAGATTGGCGGGAGGATTTGCGGTGGAATGAGCAGTTCTTC. This encodes CASSQDWREDLRWNEQFF.

This clonotype was counted ten times or more. The rearrangement joins TRBV29-1 to TRBJ2-5, with D hard to call. Germline-derived CDR1 and CDR2 are SQVTM and ANQGSEA. With 3 bases removed from V and 5 bases from J, the gap between germline ends came to 13 bases. The CDR3 runs to 13 residues. DNA for the CDR3: TGCAGCGTTGAGGTTAGGTTCTTGGAGACCCAGTACTTC. This codes for CSVEVRFLETQYF.

This clonotype was observed at least ten times. The chain carries TRBV18 and TRBJ2-2; no reliable D call. Trimming removed 3 bases from V and 4 bases from J, with 15 bases in between. From germline, CDR1 is KGHSH and CDR2 LQKENI. The CDR3 spans 16 residues. CDR3 residues: CASSPDQALGTGELFF. The CDR3 nucleotides read TGTGCCAGCTCACCCGACCAAGCTCTGGGCACCGGGGAGCTGTTTTTT.

This clonotype occurred once. CDR3 amino acids: CASSTSGRGPTYEQYF. DNA for the CDR3: TGTGCCAGCAGCACATCGGGGAGGGGCCCGACCTACGAGCAGTACTTC. The chain uses TRBV12-3 or TRBV12-4 and TRBJ2-7; 7 bases map to TRBD2. V gave up 6 bases and J gave up 2 bases; unmatched junction bases: 13. This CDR3 is built from 16 residues.

This chain links TRBV4-1 with TRBJ2-1, with D perhaps TRBD2 (6 bases). This CDR3 is 17 amino acids long. Germline CDR1 MGHRA, CDR2 YSYEKL. Trimming left V 1 base short and J 1 base short, with 14 bases between. CDR3 region: CASSQAASARSYNEQFF. The CDR3 coding sequence is TGCGCCAGCAGCCAAGCAGCTAGCGCCAGATCCTACAATGAGCAGTTCTTC.

The CDR3 bases are TGTGCCAGCAGTCGGACGTACGAGCAGTACTTC. It encodes CASSRTYEQYF. This chain joins TRBV6-2 or TRBV6-3 and TRBJ2-7; no reliable D call. The CDR3 contains 11 residues. The V gene lost 5 bases and the J gene lost 4 bases, with 6 bases spanning the gap. Germline-derived CDR1 and CDR2 are MNHEY and SVGEGT.

This chain links TRBV5-1 with TRBJ2-5, with D maybe TRBD1 (6 bases). V was clipped by 0 bases and J by 2 bases, with 14 bases between them. The CDR3 is 16 amino acids. Germline V gene sequence: CDR1 SGHRS, CDR2 YFSETQ. CDR3: CASSLAFPGTQETQYF. Written as DNA, the CDR3 is TGCGCCAGCAGCTTGGCCTTTCCGGGGACACAAGAGACCCAGTACTTC.

V and J are TRBV28 and TRBJ2-7, with 10 bases that match TRBD1. The junction had 3 bases not matched to a gene; V was cut back by 6 bases and J by 4 bases. Germline values: CDR1 MDHEN, CDR2 SYDVKM. The CDR3 covers 13 residues. CDR3 sequence reads: CASRTGQGYEQYF. The CDR3 nucleotides read TGTGCCAGCAGGACGGGACAGGGGTACGAGCAGTACTTC.

The chain recombines TRBV2 with TRBJ1-5, with 8 bases matching TRBD1. Germline V gene sequence: CDR1 SNHLY, CDR2 FYNNEI. J lost 6 bases, V lost 10 bases, and 11 bases had no gene match. The CDR3 extends over 14 amino acids. Here the CDR3 DNA reads TGTGCCACAAGCCGGACAGGGAGTTTTCAGCCCCAGCATTTT. Translating gives CATSRTGSFQPQHF.

This rearrangement joins TRBV20-1 to TRBJ2-3, with 8 bases identical to TRBD2. After removal of 7 bases from V and 4 bases from J, the junction contained 10 bases not matched to a gene. CDR1 and CDR2 from the germline V gene are DFQATT and SNEGSKA (reference sequence). The CDR3 length is 14 residues. CDR3 coding DNA: TGCAGTGTTGTCCCGGGGGGGCCTGCAGATACGCAGTATTTT. This gives the protein CSVVPGGPADTQYF.

This clonotype was observed once. This rearrangement joins TRBV12-3 or TRBV12-4 to TRBJ2-1; 7 bases align to TRBD2. The CDR3 extends over 15 amino acids. V lost 5 bases and J lost 8; bases outside the gene matches: 12. This chain's CDR3 is CASSKTGLPGYEQFF. DNA of the CDR3: TGTGCCAGCAGTAAAACGGGACTACCTGGCTATGAGCAGTTCTTC.

The chain combines TRBV27 with TRBJ2-1, with 7 bases fitting TRBD1. Germline V gene sequence: CDR1 MNHEY, CDR2 SMNVEV (reference sequence). The CDR3 consists of 14 residues. The V and J ends lost 4 bases and 2 bases, in that order; junction bases with no gene match: 2. CDR3: CASSYRGTYNEQFF. The DNA of the CDR3 is TGTGCCAGCAGTTACAGGGGCACCTACAATGAGCAGTTCTTC.

Worth noting for this clonotype: Just one base apart from a much larger clone, this may be a read error. The V gene is TRBV4-2, the J gene TRBJ2-7; tentative D call: TRBD1 (6 bases). Trimming removed 2 bases at V and 7 bases at J, with 18 bases between. The CDR3 spans 15 residues. CDR1 and CDR2 from the germline V gene are LGHNA and YNFKEQ. The CDR3 spells CASSQQGQPSLEQYF. The CDR3 nucleotides are TGTGCCAGCAGCCAACAGGGACAACCATCTCTTGAGCAGTACTTC.

V usage is TRBV28 and J usage is TRBJ1-4, with D unclear. Germline CDR1 reads MDHEN; CDR2 reads SYDVKM. This CDR3 region has 12 residues. Deletions cut 1 base from V and 3 bases from J, with 0 bases between. The DNA for the CDR3 is TGTGCCAGCAGTTTATCTAATGAAAAACTGTTTTTT. It is translated as CASSLSNEKLFF.

This clonotype has just a few counts. This rearrangement joins TRBV12-3 or TRBV12-4 to TRBJ1-1, with a weak D call TRBD1 (5 bases). This CDR3 contains 14 residues. V was shortened by 7 bases and J by 0 bases, with 12 bases between the two germline ends. The CDR3 region has the DNA TGTGCCAGCAAGCAGGGAGGCATGAACACTGAAGCTTTCTTT. Its protein is CASKQGGMNTEAFF.

This chain uses TRBV7-2 with TRBJ1-5; D gene uncertain. This CDR3 is 14 amino acids long. The V end lost 1 base, the J end lost 6 bases, and 10 bases lay between the germline ends. The germline CDR1 and CDR2 sequences are SGHTA and FQGNSA. The DNA of the CDR3 is TGTGCCAGCAGCTTAGTACGGGATTCTCAGCCCCAGCATTTT. Encoded protein: CASSLVRDSQPQHF.

On this clonotype itself: The junction differs from germline at one of its ends, possibly a read error. This chain uses TRBV12-3 or TRBV12-4 with TRBJ2-4; D is unclear. CDR3 length equals 16 residues. In nucleotides, the CDR3 is TGTGTCAGCAGTTTAGTGAGGTCGGTAGCCAAAAACATTCAGTACTTC. This encodes CVSSLVRSVAKNIQYF.

V usage is TRBV20-1 and J usage is TRBJ2-1; tentatively, D is TRBD2 (6 bases). The CDR3 extends over 17 amino acids. The germline V and J ends were trimmed by 1 base and 5 bases, with 21 bases remaining between them. The V gene's germline CDR1 is DFQATT and CDR2 SNEGSKA (reference sequence). As DNA, the CDR3 is TGCAGTGCTAGAGTGGAGGGGTGGTCAGAGCACCACAATGAGCAGTTCTTC. Residues: CSARVEGWSEHHNEQFF.

This clonotype was detected ten times or more. The chain links TRBV4-1 to TRBJ2-7; 8 positions match TRBD2. CDR1 is MGHRA and CDR2 is YSYEKL in the germline V gene. J gave up 2 bases and V 1 base, and 7 bases lay outside the gene matches. CDR3 length: 16 amino acids. The CDR3 protein is CASSQVWGAGAYEQYF. The CDR3 DNA reads as TGCGCCAGCAGCCAAGTGTGGGGAGCGGGAGCCTACGAGCAGTACTTC.

J is TRBJ1-1 and V is TRBV14, with D perhaps TRBD1 (6 bases). Trimming cost V 5 bases and J 4 bases, with 17 bases left between them. Germline values: CDR1 SGHDN, CDR2 FVKESK. This CDR3 spans 15 amino acids. The CDR3 DNA is TGTGCCAGCAGCGATAGGCTGGGGGCGCGCACTGAAGCTTTCTTT. Its translation: CASSDRLGARTEAFF.

This clonotype turned up a few times. The rearrangement joins TRBV20-1 to TRBJ2-5; 9 bases fit TRBD2. The CDR3 sequence is 13 residues long. The J segment lost 7 bases and the V segment lost 6 bases, leaving 9 bases of the junction unmatched. Germline-derived CDR1 and CDR2 are DFQATT and SNEGSKA (reference sequence). CDR3 protein: CSATGTSMGTQYF. Written as DNA, the CDR3 is TGCAGTGCAACCGGGACTAGCATGGGGACCCAGTACTTC.

The chain has TRBV30 and TRBJ1-2; D is perhaps TRBD1 (5 bases). This CDR3 comprises 11 residues. Trimming cost V 3 bases and J 6 bases, with 8 bases left between them. Germline values: CDR1 GTSNPN, CDR2 SVGIG (reference sequence). CDR3 nucleotides: TGTGCCTGGAGAGGGGAGCATGGCTACACCTTC. It translates to CAWRGEHGYTF.

This clonotype was observed many times. The CDR3 nucleotides read TGTGCCAGCAGTTACTCGGGGCTAGCCCCCCGGTTCTTC. Amino acid sequence: CASSYSGLAPRFF. The rearrangement joins TRBV6-2 or TRBV6-3 to TRBJ2-1; D might be TRBD1 or TRBD2, each matching 5 bases. V was shortened by 0 bases and J by 15 bases, with 15 bases between the two germline ends. CDR1 MNHEY and CDR2 SVGEGT come from the germline V gene. The CDR3 is 13 residues long.

The chain recombines TRBV4-3 with TRBJ1-4; a possible D gene is TRBD1 (6 bases). Trimming removed 2 bases at V and 6 bases at J, with 22 bases between. The CDR3 sequence is 18 residues long. CDR1 is LGHNA and CDR2 is YSLEER in the germline V gene. The CDR3 protein is CASSQSSSGGGRDEKLFF. CDR3 coding DNA: TGCGCCAGCAGCCAATCTTCGTCCGGGGGCGGTCGTGATGAAAAACTGTTTTTT.